This passage covers 10 T cell receptor beta chains from one sample sequenced in a study of OX40 agonist ivuxolimab in advanced cancers. Measured with immunoSEQ multiplex PCR; TCRdb has only the in-frame clones, and not every one. The sample consists of 60,000 to 85,000 clones, around 89% of them appearing once. This specimen consisted of CD4+ or CD8+ T cells sorted from blood, obtained in a trial of the OX40 agonist ivuxolimab. The receptors were sampled from an adult with an advanced solid tumor such as melanoma, head and neck, liver or kidney cancer.

The CDR3 loop reads CASSVRDKISPLHF. CDR3 bases: TGTGCCAGCAGTGTCAGGGACAAGATTTCACCCCTCCACTTT. The chain carries TRBV6-5 and TRBJ1-6, with D perhaps matching TRBD1 (6 bases). Between the trimmed V and J ends, which lost 5 bases and 9 bases, there was a span of 14 bases. Germline CDR1 and CDR2: MNHEY and SVGAGI. The length of the CDR3 is 14 residues.

The chain is built from TRBV9 and TRBJ2-2; perhaps TRBD2 as D (6 bases). The CDR3 contains 18 residues. V lost 1 base to trimming and J lost 3 bases, with 19 bases between them. Germline lookup yields CDR1 SGDLS and CDR2 YYNGEE. The CDR3 is CASSVPTGVREDTGELFF. In nucleotides, the CDR3 is TGTGCCAGCAGCGTACCCACCGGTGTGAGGGAGGACACCGGGGAGCTGTTTTTT.

V usage is TRBV29-1 and J usage is TRBJ2-7, with TRBD1 as a possible D gene (6 bases). V shed 3 bases and J shed 10 bases, with 19 bases lying between them. This CDR3 spans 13 amino acids. Germline V gene data show CDR1 as SQVTM and CDR2 as ANQGSEA. The CDR3 here is CSVDGDKAVGQYF. CDR3 nucleotides: TGCAGCGTTGATGGGGACAAGGCGGTTGGACAGTACTTC.

The J gene is TRBJ2-7, the V gene TRBV7-8; D not resolved. There are 16 residues in the CDR3. Trimming pared 5 bases from V and 4 bases from J, leaving 21 bases between. Germline lookup yields CDR1 SGHVS and CDR2 FQNEAQ. The CDR3 sequence: CASSPHRISTGYEQYF. CDR3 in DNA: TGTGCCAGCAGCCCCCACCGGATTAGCACTGGGTACGAGCAGTACTTC.

The genes are TRBV7-3 and TRBJ2-5, with D tentatively TRBD2 (6 bases). The V end lost 0 bases, the J end lost 5 bases, and 10 bases lay between the germline ends. CDR3 length equals 14 residues. Germline V gene lookup returns CDR1 SGHTA and CDR2 FQGTGA. In DNA, the CDR3 is TGTGCCAGCAGCTTAACTCCGGGAGTTGAGACCCAGTACTTC. Its translation: CASSLTPGVETQYF.

This clone has a single count. The chain is built from TRBV6-1 and TRBJ2-1; TRBD1 matches 7 bases. Trimming cost V 5 bases and J 2 bases; bases outside gene matches: 3. The germline V gene encodes CDR1 MNHNS and CDR2 SASEGT. This CDR3 contains 14 residues. The DNA for the CDR3 is TGTGCCAGCAGTAAGACAGGGCCCTACAATGAGCAGTTCTTC. Amino acid sequence: CASSKTGPYNEQFF.

The genes are TRBV28 and TRBJ2-7; D is possibly TRBD1 or TRBD2 (5 bases each). Trimming removed 3 bases at V and 0 bases at J, with 21 bases between. The CDR3 contains 18 residues. Per the germline V gene, CDR1 is MDHEN and CDR2 is SYDVKM. The CDR3 region has the DNA TGTGCCAGCAGTTTTAGGCCGGGAATTGGGGCCAGCTCCTACGAGCAGTACTTC. This codes for CASSFRPGIGASSYEQYF.

The chain combines TRBV7-2 with TRBJ2-3; weak D call: TRBD2 (5 bases). Trimming cost V 9 bases and J 5 bases, with 12 bases left between them. CDR3 length: 12 residues. Germline V gives CDR1 SGHTA, CDR2 FQGNSA. CDR3 coding DNA: TGTGCCAGTTTTACTAGGCAAGATACGCAGTATTTT. Amino acid sequence: CASFTRQDTQYF.

This chain joins TRBV11-2 and TRBJ2-1; 14 bases are shared with TRBD2. The CDR3 consists of 16 residues. Germline-derived CDR1 and CDR2 are SGHAT and FQNNGV. Losses at the gene ends were 3 bases for V and 7 bases for J; bases not matched to a gene: 5. The CDR3 DNA sequence: TGTGCCAGCAGCTTGGGACTAGCGGGAGTCTCGAATGAGCAGTTCTTC. This encodes CASSLGLAGVSNEQFF.

V is TRBV19 and J is TRBJ2-6, with TRBD2 matching over 8 bases. This CDR3 spans 18 amino acids. Germline CDR1 is LNHDA and CDR2 is SQIVND (reference sequence). The V gene end was trimmed by 3 bases and the J gene end by 5 bases; junction bases not matched to a gene: 12. The CDR3 nucleotides are TGTGCCAGTAGTATTGGAAGCGGGGGTCCTGGTAGGGCCAACGTCCTGACTTTC. Protein: CASSIGSGGPGRANVLTF.